This is a list of T cell receptor beta chains from one sample in a study of T cell responses to AZD1222 COVID-19 vaccine. Sequencing used immunoSEQ multiplex PCR; TCRdb keeps in-frame clones, though not all of them. The repertoire has roughly 120,000 clones, 87% of them found once; the top ten carry 1% to 1.5%. Source: peripheral blood, taken on day 0 of AZD1222 vaccination. These receptors came from an adult in good health. Each CDR3 is given with its conserved first and last residue. The D gene is left open where the match is weak. Expanded clones get a size class; other rows say once, few or many, or leave the size out.

v_call	j_call	d_call	clone_size	cdr3_nt	cdr3_aa
TRBV19	TRBJ2-3	TRBD2	.	TGTGCCAGTAGCTACGGTGCGGGGGGGATTGGAGATACGCAGTATTTT	CASSYGAGGIGDTQYF
TRBV5-1	TRBJ2-6	.	.	TGCGCCAGCAGCTCCGGACCGATCCCCTCCATCCTGGGGGCCAACGTCCTGACTTTC	CASSSGPIPSILGANVLTF
TRBV3-1/TRBV3-2	TRBJ2-7	TRBD1	.	TGTGCCAGCAGCCATCAGGGAGACAGGGTTGGTTTGGGCGAGCAGTACTTC	CASSHQGDRVGLGEQYF
TRBV2	TRBJ2-1	TRBD1	once	TGTGCCAGCAGCCTGGGACAGGGTAATGAGCAGTTCTTC	CASSLGQGNEQFF
TRBV6-1	TRBJ2-3	.	.	TGTGCCAGCAGTGAAAGCCCCGGGCACCCTAGCACAGATACGCAGTATTTT	CASSESPGHPSTDTQYF
TRBV19	TRBJ2-2	.	.	TGTGCCAGTAGTATAGATATTAGCACCGGGGAGCTGTTTTTT	CASSIDISTGELFF
TRBV27	TRBJ2-7	.	.	TGTGCCAGCAGTTTACACGCCGACGGGGATCCTCTCTACGAGCAGTACTTC	CASSLHADGDPLYEQYF
TRBV3-1/TRBV3-2	TRBJ1-3	.	.	TGTGCCAGCAGCCAAGGGATCGGCAGGACCGGAGACACCATATATTTT	CASSQGIGRTGDTIYF
TRBV28	TRBJ2-7	TRBD1	.	TGTGCCAGCAGTCGACAGGGCTACGAGCAGTACTTC	CASSRQGYEQYF
TRBV6-5	TRBJ2-7	.	.	TGTGCCAGCTGGGAGTCCCACTACGAGCAGTACTTC	CASWESHYEQYF
TRBV29-1	TRBJ1-5	.	.	TGCAGCGTTGCCAGTAGCAATCAGCCCCAGCATTTT	CSVASSNQPQHF
TRBV10-3	TRBJ1-1	.	once	TGTGCCACTCATGGGTCCCTGAACACTGAAGCTTTCTTT	CATHGSLNTEAFF
TRBV4-3	TRBJ2-7	.	.	TGCGCCAGCAGCCAAGATCGAATCGTTGACCTCCGGTACTTC	CASSQDRIVDLRYF
TRBV6-5	TRBJ1-4	TRBD1	medium-sized	TGTGCCAGCAGCCTTGAAGGGGGCGGGAATGAAAAACTGTTTTTT	CASSLEGGGNEKLFF
TRBV5-1	TRBJ1-4	TRBD1	.	TGCGCCAGCAGCTTGGAACAGGGGGCAACTAATGAAAAACTGTTTTTT	CASSLEQGATNEKLFF
TRBV7-2	TRBJ2-7	.	.	TGTGCCAGCAGCTTAGTGTCAGGGGGAGGCTACGAGCAGTACTTC	CASSLVSGGGYEQYF
TRBV3-1/TRBV3-2	TRBJ2-7	.	.	TGTGCCAGCAGCCAAGCCCACAGGAGTTCCTACGAGCAGTACTTC	CASSQAHRSSYEQYF
TRBV27	TRBJ2-7	.	.	TGTGCCAGCAGCTTGACCCAGGGGACCTACGAGCAGTACTTC	CASSLTQGTYEQYF
TRBV5-5	TRBJ1-5	TRBD1	.	TGTGCCAGCAGCCAGCAGGGGGGAGGCAATCAGCCCCAGCATTTT	CASSQQGGGNQPQHF
TRBV7-9	TRBJ1-1	.	.	TGTGCCAGCAGCTTCCGGGAGAACACTGAAGCTTTCTTT	CASSFRENTEAFF
TRBV2	TRBJ2-2	.	once	TGTGCCAGCAGTGAGGCGGGGAACACCGGGGAGCTGTTTTTT	CASSEAGNTGELFF
TRBV6-5	TRBJ1-2	.	.	TGTGCCAGCTCAGGGGTAGGCTACACCTTC	CASSGVGYTF
TRBV24-1	TRBJ2-3	.	.	TGTGCTCGCCTCCTGGGACACTCGTACACAGATACGCAGTATTTT	CARLLGHSYTDTQYF
TRBV3-1/TRBV3-2	TRBJ1-4	TRBD1	.	TGTGCCAGCAGCCAAGGGGACAGGGTGGGTGAAAAACTGTTTTTT	CASSQGDRVGEKLFF
TRBV7-8	TRBJ1-5	.	.	TGTGCCAGCAGCTTAGTGGCAGGGGCGAGCAATCAGCCCCAGCATTTT	CASSLVAGASNQPQHF
TRBV3-1/TRBV3-2	TRBJ2-3	.	.	TGTGCCAGCAGCCATAGAAGGATCGCAGATACGCAGTATTTT	CASSHRRIADTQYF
TRBV4-3	TRBJ1-6	.	.	TGCGCCAGCAGCCAGGATGCCGCCAGGGCAAATTCACCCCTCCACTTT	CASSQDAARANSPLHF
TRBV7-2	TRBJ1-1	TRBD1	.	TGTGCCAGCAGCCTACAGGGGGATCGAACAACTGAAGCTTTCTTT	CASSLQGDRTTEAFF
TRBV11-3	TRBJ2-7	.	.	TGTGCCAGCAGCCCCGGGGTCGGGGAGCAGTACTTC	CASSPGVGEQYF
TRBV12-3/TRBV12-4	TRBJ1-2	TRBD1	.	TGTGCCAGCAGACCTACAGGGGGCGATGGCTACACCTTC	CASRPTGGDGYTF
TRBV5-1	TRBJ1-2	.	once	TGCGCCAGCAGCTTGGAAGTAGGAAACTATGGCTACACCTTC	CASSLEVGNYGYTF
TRBV6-1	TRBJ2-5	.	few	TGTGCCAGCAGTGAAAGGACTCAAGAGACCCAGTACTTC	CASSERTQETQYF
TRBV11-2	TRBJ1-5	.	.	TGTGCCAGCAGCGCACAGGGTAATCAGCCCCAGCATTTT	CASSAQGNQPQHF
TRBV18	TRBJ2-2	TRBD2	.	TGTGCCAGCTCACCATCATGGGGAGGGGATTACGCGAACACCGGGGAGCTGTTTTTT	CASSPSWGGDYANTGELFF
TRBV15	TRBJ1-1	.	.	TGTGCCACCAGCAGAGATCTTCAGGGGATTTACACTGAAGCTTTCTTT	CATSRDLQGIYTEAFF
TRBV12-3/TRBV12-4	TRBJ1-5	.	.	TGTGCCAGCAGCTCCTCGGGGGCACCCCAGCATTTT	CASSSSGAPQHF
TRBV7-9	TRBJ2-2	TRBD2	.	TGTGCCAGCAGCTCCGGAATCCGGGGGGCGAACACCGGGGAGCTGTTTTTT	CASSSGIRGANTGELFF
TRBV12-3/TRBV12-4	TRBJ2-7	.	.	TGTGCCAGCAGTTTAATGTCAAGCTACGAGCAGTACTTC	CASSLMSSYEQYF
TRBV10-3	TRBJ2-3	TRBD2	once	TGTGCCATCAGTGCTCCTAGCGGGGGGGGCTATACGCAGTATTTT	CAISAPSGGGYTQYF
TRBV6-1	TRBJ1-5	.	.	TGTGCCAGCAGTGATGGCGTATGGATGGGGCAGCCCCAGCATTTT	CASSDGVWMGQPQHF
TRBV11-3	TRBJ2-3	TRBD2	.	TGTGCCAGCAGCCCCCTCGGTCTAGCGGGGGGGCATTCAGATACGCAGTATTTT	CASSPLGLAGGHSDTQYF
TRBV13	TRBJ2-1	.	.	TGTGCCAGCAGCCCTGACAGATACAATGAGCAGTTCTTC	CASSPDRYNEQFF
TRBV7-2	TRBJ1-1	TRBD1	.	TGTGCCAGCAGCTGGGGGGACAGGGGTTGGACTGAAGCTTTCTTT	CASSWGDRGWTEAFF
TRBV5-1	TRBJ2-3	.	.	TGCGCCAGCAGCCCAGACCGTAGGAATACGCAGTATTTT	CASSPDRRNTQYF
TRBV29-1	TRBJ1-2	.	.	TGCAGCGATGACGGGGACTATGGCTACACCTTC	CSDDGDYGYTF
TRBV2	TRBJ2-7	TRBD2	.	TGTGCCAGCAGCTGGGGGGGTTACGAGCAGTACTTC	CASSWGGYEQYF
TRBV6-5	TRBJ1-2	TRBD1	.	TGTGCCAGCAGAACACGGGGGACAGAGGGGGTAACCTTC	CASRTRGTEGVTF
TRBV27	TRBJ2-1	.	.	TGTGCCAGCACTTTCGCGGGGCGGAACAATGAGCAGTTCTTC	CASTFAGRNNEQFF
TRBV7-9	TRBJ1-1	.	.	TGTGCCAGCAGGCATTGGGTGGAGGACACTGAAGCTTTCTTT	CASRHWVEDTEAFF